This T cell receptor (beta chain) was captured in a study of blood T cell repertoires in COVID-19. Study as a whole: Specimens from acute and convalescent COVID-19 originated in the United States, Italy and Spain.

The CDR3 is made up of 14 amino acids. CDR1 SGHNT and CDR2 YENEEA come from the germline V gene. Trimming pared 2 bases from V and 7 bases from J, leaving 9 bases between. Sequencing used immunoSEQ multiplex PCR; TCRdb keeps in-frame clones, though not all of them. The table records around 230,000 clones, over 65% of them present only once. Sequences were obtained from peripheral blood. This TCR was recovered from a woman in her sixties or seventies with active or convalescent COVID-19. This chain uses TRBV11-3 with TRBJ1-6; D gene ambiguous. Written as DNA, the CDR3 is TGTGCCAGCAGCTTACTCGGGGTCAATTCACCCCTCCACTTT. Translating it yields CASSLLGVNSPLHF.